Shown below are 14 T cell receptor beta chains from a single sample sequenced in a study of T-cell memory formation after mild COVID-19. Using its own MiXCR run on the 5' RACE reads, TCRdb lists one record per CDR3 protein. The sample has fewer than 250,000 distinct CDR3 sequences, about 16% seen once. Sequenced material: PBMCs or a T cell subset sorted from them (not recorded which). These receptor sequences come from an adult woman who had mild COVID-19 (a few samples of this study predate the infection). Cell type and time point are not known.

This clonotype appeared a single time. This chain connects TRBV29-1 to TRBJ2-1; D call uncertain. Per germline, CDR1 SQVTM and CDR2 ANQGSEA. The CDR3 is made up of 13 amino acids. The V end was cut by 0 bases, the J end by 6 bases, with 9 bases between. The CDR3 reads CSVEDQWGNEQFF. CDR3 coding DNA: TGCAGCGTTGAAGATCAATGGGGCAATGAGCAGTTCTTC.

The V and J genes are TRBV25-1 and TRBJ2-5; D possibly corresponds to TRBD1 (5 bases). Trimming pared 6 bases from V and 7 bases from J, leaving 15 bases between. Looked up from germline, CDR1 is MGHDK and CDR2 is SYGVNS. The CDR3 loop spans 13 amino acids. CDR3 residues: CASRGPGSATQYF. CDR3 sequence (DNA): TGTGCCAGCAGGGGGCCAGGGTCGGCGACCCAGTACTTC.

Only a few counts were recorded for this clonotype. The CDR3 is CASSLSGRANEQFF. DNA of the CDR3: TGTGCCAGCAGCTTAAGCGGGAGGGCCAATGAGCAGTTCTTC. The J gene is TRBJ2-1, the V gene TRBV11-2, with 10 bases lining up with TRBD2. This CDR3 has 14 residues. Trimming cost V 2 bases and J 6 bases; bases outside gene matches: 1. Germline loops: CDR1 SGHAT, CDR2 FQNNGV. The complete variable domain, with remaining parts taken from reference TRBV11-2 and TRBJ2-1, reads EAGVAQSPRYKIIEKRQSVAFWCNPISGHATLYWYQQILGQGPKLLIQFQNNGVVDDSQLPKDRFSAERLKGVDSTLKIQPAKLEDSAVYLCASSLSGRANEQFFGPGTRLTVL.

This chain joins TRBV12-3 or TRBV12-4 and TRBJ1-1, with 8 nucleotides matching TRBD1. The CDR3 loop spans 13 amino acids. The ends lost 7 bases at V and 4 bases at J; junction bases unmatched: 5. In DNA form, the CDR3 reads TGTGCCAGCACGCTCAGGGGGCCCACTGAAGCTTTCTTT. It encodes CASTLRGPTEAFF.

The table lists this clonotype with a few counts. This chain links TRBV7-9 with TRBJ2-3, with 12 bases lining up with TRBD2. V lost 5 bases to trimming and J lost 4 bases; unmatched junction nucleotides: 7. Per germline, CDR1 SEHNR and CDR2 FQNEAQ (reference sequence). The CDR3 has 16 amino acids. The CDR3: CASSPGLAGIADTQYF. CDR3 nucleotides: TGTGCCAGCAGCCCCGGACTAGCGGGGATAGCAGATACGCAGTATTTT.

This clonotype was observed a few times. This sequence joins TRBV12-3 or TRBV12-4 and TRBJ2-7; D may correspond to TRBD1 or TRBD2 (5 bases each). V was clipped by 6 bases and J by 1 base, with 13 bases between them. The CDR3 totals 14 residues. CDR3 loop: CASRRDLNSYEQYF. CDR3 coding DNA: TGTGCCAGCAGACGGGACCTAAATTCCTACGAGCAGTACTTC.

In its sample, this clonotype was seen a few times. This chain's CDR3 is CASSQGDSGNEQFF. The DNA of the CDR3 is TGTGCCAGCAGCCAAGGGGACAGCGGGAATGAGCAGTTCTTC. The rearrangement uses TRBV4-2 and TRBJ2-1; tentative D call: TRBD1 (7 bases). Deletions cut 1 base from V and 7 bases from J, with 11 bases between. Germline V lookup: CDR1 LGHNA, CDR2 YNFKEQ. CDR3 length equals 14 residues.

The sample holds many counts of this clonotype. V is TRBV7-6 and J is TRBJ2-1; D remains unclear. CDR3 length: 12 amino acids. Germline V gene data show CDR1 as SGHVS and CDR2 as FNYEAQ. Between the trimmed V and J ends, which lost 0 bases and 10 bases, there was a span of 7 bases. The CDR3 protein is CASSLAPREQFF. CDR3 coding DNA: TGTGCCAGCAGCTTAGCCCCTAGAGAGCAGTTCTTC.

The chain couples TRBV28 to TRBJ2-1, with TRBD2 identical over 9 bases. CDR1 is MDHEN and CDR2 is SYDVKM in the germline V gene. The CDR3 loop spans 15 amino acids. Trimming at V came to 4 bases and at J to 3 bases, leaving 4 bases not matched to a gene. This CDR3 is CASSYYSGGYNEQFF. In DNA form, the CDR3 reads TGTGCCAGCAGTTACTATAGCGGGGGCTACAATGAGCAGTTCTTC.

The gene calls are TRBV12-3 or TRBV12-4 and TRBJ2-3, with 13 bases aligning to TRBD2. V trimming: 7 bases; J trimming: 1 base; junction bases outside the gene matches: 11. The CDR3 length is 18 residues. The CDR3 DNA reads as TGTGCCAGCACCTTAGGGACTAGCGGGATCTGGGGCACAGATACGCAGTATTTT. Encoded protein: CASTLGTSGIWGTDTQYF.

This sequence joins TRBV7-2 and TRBJ1-1; TRBD1 matches at 7 bases. V was pared by 5 bases and J by 1 base, with 4 bases of the junction left unmatched. This CDR3 region has 14 residues. Germline lookup yields CDR1 SGHTA and CDR2 FQGNSA. The CDR3 bases are TGTGCCAGCAGCGCGACAGGGTGGAACACTGAAGCTTTCTTT. Translation gives CASSATGWNTEAFF.

This clonotype was seen a handful of times. CDR3 sequence (DNA): TGTGCCAGCAGCAGAGGGACAGGGGGAGGCACTGAAGCTTTCTTT. The encoded protein is CASSRGTGGGTEAFF. This chain uses TRBV25-1 with TRBJ1-1; 11 positions agree with TRBD1. V lost 6 bases, J lost 4 bases, and 7 bases stayed unmatched. The CDR3 extends over 15 amino acids. Germline V gene sequence: CDR1 MGHDK, CDR2 SYGVNS.

This clonotype has a handful of counts. V is TRBV12-3 or TRBV12-4 and J is TRBJ2-1; 14 bases are shared with TRBD2. V shed 1 base and J 0 bases; nucleotides not matched to a gene: 2. The CDR3 has 18 amino acids. CDR3 in amino acids: CASSLGTSGGPSYNEQFF. CDR3 bases: TGTGCCAGCAGTTTAGGGACTAGCGGGGGGCCCTCCTACAATGAGCAGTTCTTC.

The chain employs TRBV5-1 and TRBJ1-3, with D possibly being TRBD1 (5 bases). The V and J ends lost 1 base and 2 bases respectively, with 19 bases between them. Germline V gene lookup returns CDR1 SGHRS and CDR2 YFSETQ. The CDR3 totals 18 residues. This CDR3 is CASSLMAPVGTPGNTIYF. The CDR3 coding sequence is TGCGCCAGCAGCTTGATGGCCCCTGTGGGGACTCCTGGAAACACCATATATTTT.